One and the same sample provided the 10 T cell receptor beta chains below, sequenced in a study of blood T cell repertoires in COVID-19. Using immunoSEQ multiplex PCR, the repertoire was profiled, and TCRdb retains in-frame clones only, with some absent. Of around 200,000 clones listed, roughly 84% are singletons. The specimen sequenced was peripheral blood. The source of these receptors is a woman of 80 years or more with active or convalescent COVID-19.

J is TRBJ2-2 and V is TRBV4-2; 8 bases are shared with TRBD2. This CDR3 is built from 17 residues. Germline values: CDR1 LGHNA, CDR2 YNFKEQ. The V and J ends lost 4 bases and 0 bases, in that order; junction bases with no gene match: 7. In DNA, the CDR3 is TGTGCCAGCAGCCGTGGACCGGGACTAGCGAACACCGGGGAGCTGTTTTTT. This gives the protein CASSRGPGLANTGELFF.

This chain links TRBV5-1 with TRBJ1-4; 11 positions match TRBD1. Germline loops: CDR1 SGHRS, CDR2 YFSETQ. This CDR3 comprises 18 residues. V lost 0 bases to trimming and J lost 4 bases; unmatched junction nucleotides: 8. As DNA, the CDR3 is TGCGCCAGCAGCTTGGCTGGACAGGGGGCTGGAATTAATGAAAAACTGTTTTTT. Protein product: CASSLAGQGAGINEKLFF.

V gene TRBV3-1 (or the pseudogene TRBV3-2) combines with J gene TRBJ2-1; 10 bases agree with TRBD2. Per germline, CDR1 LGHDT and CDR2 YNNKEL (reference sequence). Trimming at V came to 4 bases and at J to 10 bases, leaving 10 bases not matched to a gene. The CDR3 is 15 amino acids. The CDR3 loop reads CASSPPSGGRQEQFF. CDR3 nucleotides: TGTGCCAGCAGCCCCCCTAGCGGGGGACGCCAGGAGCAGTTCTTC.

This clone appeared a few times. The genes are TRBV7-9 and TRBJ2-7; a weak D match, TRBD1 (6 bases). There are 14 residues in the CDR3. Germline CDR1 reads SEHNR; CDR2 reads FQNEAQ (reference sequence). Trimming pared 4 bases from V and 3 bases from J, leaving 13 bases between. Written as DNA, the CDR3 is TGTGCCAGCAGCTCCGGAAGGACAGTCTACGAGCAGTACTTC. This codes for CASSSGRTVYEQYF.

This chain uses TRBV29-1 with TRBJ2-3; weak D call: TRBD2 (5 bases). Trimming pared 2 bases from V and 3 bases from J, leaving 9 bases between. Germline values: CDR1 SQVTM, CDR2 ANQGSEA. The CDR3 is 13 residues long. The chain's CDR3 is CSVEWSGTDTQYF. The CDR3 nucleotides are TGCAGCGTTGAATGGTCGGGAACAGATACGCAGTATTTT.

V gene TRBV9 combines with J gene TRBJ1-4; D unclear. The CDR3 length is 14 residues. Trimming stripped 1 base from V and 0 bases from J, with 4 bases between. Germline CDR1 and CDR2: SGDLS and YYNGEE. CDR3 sequence: CASSVQSTNEKLFF. CDR3 coding DNA: TGTGCCAGCAGCGTACAGTCAACTAATGAAAAACTGTTTTTT.

The chain has TRBV18 and TRBJ2-3; D uncertain. Germline loops: CDR1 KGHSH, CDR2 LQKENI. This CDR3 has 16 residues. Between the trimmed V and J ends, which lost 3 bases and 6 bases, there was a span of 19 bases. The chain's CDR3 is CASSPPGSTLVDTQYF. The CDR3 nucleotides read TGTGCCAGCTCACCCCCCGGTTCTACTTTGGTGGATACGCAGTATTTT.

The rearrangement links TRBV6-6 to TRBJ2-2; TRBD1 aligns across 7 bases. The germline V gene encodes CDR1 MNHNY and CDR2 SVGAGI (reference sequence). The length of the CDR3 is 14 residues. Unmatched junction bases numbered 9, after V lost 7 bases and J lost 7 bases. The CDR3 sequence: CASNQDRVGGELFF. The CDR3 coding sequence is TGTGCCAGCAACCAAGACAGGGTTGGCGGGGAGCTGTTTTTT.

The chain employs TRBV23-1 and TRBJ1-3, with D possibly being TRBD1 (5 bases). TRBV23-1 is known as an ORF, though its function is uncertain. The V gene lost 3 bases and the J gene lost 2 bases, with 14 bases spanning the gap. The CDR3 covers 16 residues. The CDR3 loop is CASSHGREKPGNTIYF. In DNA form, the CDR3 reads TGCGCCAGCAGTCATGGCAGGGAAAAACCTGGAAACACCATATATTTT.

V gene TRBV7-8 combines with J gene TRBJ1-5; 8 bases are shared with TRBD1. The trim removed 1 base at V and 6 bases at J, leaving 11 bases unmatched. Germline values: CDR1 SGHVS, CDR2 FQNEAQ. This CDR3 is 17 amino acids long. The CDR3 coding sequence is TGTGCCAGCAGCTTAGAAGGTCGGACAGGGAGGACTCAGCCCCAGCATTTT. Protein sequence: CASSLEGRTGRTQPQHF.